This T cell receptor beta chain appears in the sequencing data of a study of blood T cells in healthy people across ages. The germline CDR1 and CDR2 sequences are SGHTA and FQGNSA. V lost 3 bases and J lost 2, with 11 bases in between. This CDR3 contains 14 residues. The use of a sample-barcoded 5' primer and a J-beta primer mix characterized a second PCR of roughly 7 to 11 cycles. From the 5' RACE reads, TCRdb called clonotypes with MiXCR, one entry per CDR3 protein. Of roughly 1,100,000 distinct CDR3 sequences listed, almost 25% are singletons. This sample also belongs to another study, concerning T cells of mothers and their children.

The V and J genes are TRBV7-2 and TRBJ2-7, with D unclear. The sample consisted of blood. This receptor was obtained from a girl aged 2-15 years in good health. The CDR3 DNA follows: TGTGCCAGCAGCTTGACCCCCGGCCCCTACGAGCAGTACTTC. Translation gives CASSLTPGPYEQYF.